This paragraph reports one T cell receptor beta chain. This receptor's antigen is unknown. No much larger clone exists at a distance of one base, and base qualities are not known. Trimming at the junction amounts to 1 base on V and 2 bases on J, and the germline ends lie 9 bases apart. CDR1 and CDR2, per the germline V gene (reference sequence), are SGHNT and YYREEE. There are 14 amino acids in the CDR3, from cysteine to phenylalanine inclusive. Only the CDR3 DNA stays, 42 bases, in frame from base 1. These data come from a study of identifying expanded T cells in peripheral blood (dated by TCRdb to the late 2010s). Background for the entire study: Four technical replicates, made by sequencing separate aliquots from the same pool of genomic DNA, were compared pairwise. The research as a whole found: Across all healthy donors, variance in clone template counts between roughly two-week samples was found to increase significantly with total template count. The binomial model flagged around 1.1 differentially abundant clones between technical replicates, compared with roughly 17 over approximately 2 weeks and about 20 over around four weeks. It was expected by the authors that biological variance in healthy repertoires might increase further over much longer intervals, such as months to years. The beta-binomial model significantly reduced the number of clones called differentially abundant and the false-positive rate across all healthy-donor time intervals.

TCRbeta CDR3 regions were profiled by bias-controlled multiplex PCR amplification of genomic DNA with the immunoSEQ Assay. The original methods were these. To quantify the absolute abundance of each unique TCRbeta CDR3 region, the sequences were collapsed and filtered. Differential abundance was assessed using a binomial (Fisher-equivalent) model and a beta-binomial model in which time-dependent variance fitted from healthy donors was added. Clones with fewer than 5 combined templates were removed, and a clone was called differentially abundant if the clone's Benjamini-Hochberg FDR was below 0.01. The form v = (b*log(k)+a)^2 was used to model beta-binomial variance as a function of total template count across the two samples. This is the immuneACCESS table as TCRdb keeps it, with only in-frame sequences that have V and J called. A part of the clones is gone; compared with another copy, unresolved V genes explain less than half, and the rest is unexplained. V and J calls and clone size are given by that table; D and trimming were obtained from the DNA. For this sample the table gives under 110,000 clones, of which roughly 87% were detected only once. About a sixth of the sample lies in the top ten.

No immune events such as infections were documented for the healthy donors during the collection period. Time-dependent variance in a beta-binomial model of T-cell clone differential abundance was calibrated using healthy-donor blood repertoires as a training cohort. The training cohort was composed of 10 or so healthy donors, 3 female and 7 male. Donor ages ranged from roughly 29 to 64 years, with an average of roughly 47 years. Obtained from a commercial supplier, whole blood was collected from each healthy donor at three time points set two to three weeks apart. For immunosequencing, genomic DNA was extracted from unsorted whole blood.

This receptor was identified in a person aged 18 to 75 in good health. The sequence links TRBV5-4 to TRBJ2-5; TRBD2 is perhaps the D gene, given 5 matching bases. Source material: blood. The sequenced DNA: TGTGCCAGCAGCTTGTCCGGGGTGCAAGAGACCCAGTACTTC. Translation gives CASSLSGVQETQYF.